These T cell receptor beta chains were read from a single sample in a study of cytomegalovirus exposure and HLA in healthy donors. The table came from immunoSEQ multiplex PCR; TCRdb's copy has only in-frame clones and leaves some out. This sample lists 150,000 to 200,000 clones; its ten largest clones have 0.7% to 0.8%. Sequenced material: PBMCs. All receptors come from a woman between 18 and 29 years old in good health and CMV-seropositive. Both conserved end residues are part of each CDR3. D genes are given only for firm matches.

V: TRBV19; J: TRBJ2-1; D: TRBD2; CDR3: CASSVSGLAGGRDEQFF; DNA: TGTGCCAGTAGCGTCTCGGGACTAGCGGGAGGTAGGGATGAGCAGTTCTTC
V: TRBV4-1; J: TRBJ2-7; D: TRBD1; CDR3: CASSQDPGGVYEQYF; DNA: TGCGCCAGCAGCCAAGATCCAGGGGGAGTGTACGAGCAGTACTTC
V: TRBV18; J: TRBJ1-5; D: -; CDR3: CASSHSFDVSGQPQHF; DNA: TGTGCCAGCTCACATTCCTTTGACGTATCGGGGCAGCCCCAGCATTTT
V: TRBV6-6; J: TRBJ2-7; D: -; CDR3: CASSYTQGRNYEQYF; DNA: TGTGCCAGCAGTTATACCCAGGGCAGAAACTACGAGCAGTACTTC
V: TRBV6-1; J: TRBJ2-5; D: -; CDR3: CASTPTMVALTQYF; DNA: TGTGCCAGCACTCCGACTATGGTAGCCTTAACCCAGTACTTC
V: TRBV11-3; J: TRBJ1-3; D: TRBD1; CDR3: CASSRTGSGNTIYF; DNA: TGTGCCAGCAGCCGGACAGGGTCTGGAAACACCATATATTTT
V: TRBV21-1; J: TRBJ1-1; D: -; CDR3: CASSKIGEGF; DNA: TGTGCCAGCAGCAAAATCGGGGAGGGATTT
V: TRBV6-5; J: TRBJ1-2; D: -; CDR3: CASSHDKNYGYTF; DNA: TGTGCCAGCAGTCACGACAAAAACTATGGCTACACCTTC
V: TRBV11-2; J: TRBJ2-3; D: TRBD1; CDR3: CASSFEGQGPYF; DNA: TGTGCCAGCAGCTTTGAGGGACAGGGGCCGTATTTT
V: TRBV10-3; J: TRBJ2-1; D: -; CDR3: CAIRGGSSYNEQFF; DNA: TGTGCCATCAGGGGGGGATCTTCCTACAATGAGCAGTTCTTC
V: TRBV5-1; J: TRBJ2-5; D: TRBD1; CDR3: CASSLPRQGGWETQYF; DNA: TGCGCCAGCAGCCTCCCCCGACAGGGGGGATGGGAGACCCAGTACTTC
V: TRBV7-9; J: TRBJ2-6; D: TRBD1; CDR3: CASSSSTGTGHSGANVLTF; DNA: TGTGCCAGCAGTTCAAGTACCGGGACAGGTCACTCTGGGGCCAACGTCCTGACTTTC
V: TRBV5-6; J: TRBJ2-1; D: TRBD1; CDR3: CASSPGQGRYNEQFF; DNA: TGTGCCAGCAGCCCCGGACAGGGGAGATACAATGAGCAGTTCTTC
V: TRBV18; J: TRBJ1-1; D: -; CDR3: CASSLKGVTEAFF; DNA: TGTGCCAGCTCACTCAAGGGGGTCACTGAAGCTTTCTTT